These 24 T cell receptor beta chains originate from one sample sequenced in a study of OX40 agonist ivuxolimab in advanced cancers. Some clones are missing from TCRdb's copy, which holds only in-frame ones; the method was immunoSEQ multiplex PCR. The table has about 59,000 clones, around 87% seen once. The sequencing here drew on CD4+ or CD8+ T cells sorted from blood, taken in a trial of the OX40 agonist ivuxolimab. These receptor sequences come from an adult with an advanced solid tumor such as melanoma, head and neck, liver or kidney cancer.

The gene calls are TRBV4-1 and TRBJ2-1; D possibly matches TRBD1 or TRBD2 (5 bases each). V dropped 5 bases and J dropped 4 bases, with 9 bases sitting between them. This CDR3 has 13 residues. Germline-derived CDR1 and CDR2 are MGHRA and YSYEKL. CDR3 sequence: CASSTGRYNEQFF. CDR3 DNA sequence: TGCGCCAGCAGCACGGGACGGTACAATGAGCAGTTCTTC.

This clone was counted once. The chain links TRBV7-8 to TRBJ2-7, with 9 bases identical to TRBD1. CDR1 and CDR2 from the germline V gene are SGHVS and FQNEAQ. Trimming at V came to 1 base and at J to 3 bases, leaving 4 bases not matched to a gene. CDR3 length: 15 amino acids. The CDR3 DNA follows: TGTGCCAGCAGCTTAGTCGCGACAGGGGGCTACGAGCAGTACTTC. Its protein is CASSLVATGGYEQYF.

The chain joins TRBV4-1 to TRBJ1-2; D possibly corresponds to TRBD1 (5 bases). The CDR3 totals 15 residues. Germline assignment: CDR1 MGHRA and CDR2 YSYEKL. V was clipped by 1 base and J by 0 bases, with 9 bases between them. This CDR3 is CASSQVTGPNYGYTF. The CDR3 nucleotides read TGCGCCAGCAGCCAAGTCACAGGACCTAACTATGGCTACACCTTC.

This chain connects TRBV7-8 to TRBJ1-2, with D unresolved. V was cut by 1 base and J by 8 bases, with 14 bases left in between. Germline loops: CDR1 SGHVS, CDR2 FQNEAQ. This CDR3 is built from 14 residues. The CDR3 sequence is CASSLVVGPEGYTF. The CDR3 DNA sequence: TGTGCCAGCAGCTTAGTCGTAGGGCCGGAAGGCTACACCTTC.

The chain combines TRBV7-9 with TRBJ1-1, with 7 bases fitting TRBD1. Trimming took 1 base from V and 1 from J; bases not matched to a gene: 3. CDR3 length: 15 amino acids. Germline V gene sequence: CDR1 SEHNR, CDR2 FQNEAQ (reference sequence). Written as DNA, the CDR3 is TGTGCCAGCAGCTTAGGTGACAGGGCGAACACTGAAGCTTTCTTT. Its protein is CASSLGDRANTEAFF.

This chain connects TRBV5-6 to TRBJ2-7; 15 bases map to TRBD2. The CDR3 runs 15 residues. Germline V gives CDR1 SGHDT, CDR2 YYEEEE. J was trimmed by 4 bases and V by 4 bases; bases with no gene match: 3. DNA of the CDR3: TGTGCCAGCAGCCAGGGACTAGCGGGGGGTTACGAGCAGTACTTC. This gives the protein CASSQGLAGGYEQYF.

The chain combines TRBV5-1 with TRBJ2-2; 7 bases map to TRBD1. Trimming cost V 4 bases and J 6 bases; bases outside gene matches: 6. Germline V CDR1 and CDR2: SGHRS, YFSETQ. The CDR3 extends over 14 amino acids. The CDR3 region has the DNA TGCGCCAGCAGCCTGGACAGGCCACCCGGGGAGCTGTTTTTT. Protein sequence: CASSLDRPPGELFF.

The gene calls are TRBV4-1 and TRBJ1-4; 10 positions match TRBD1. This CDR3 has 16 residues. Germline V gives CDR1 MGHRA, CDR2 YSYEKL. The V and J ends lost 4 bases and 5 bases, in that order; junction bases with no gene match: 7. The CDR3 loop is CASSRGTGVLNEKLFF. CDR3 in DNA: TGCGCCAGCAGCCGGGGGACAGGGGTGCTCAATGAAAAACTGTTTTTT.

This clone was detected only a few times. V and J are TRBV4-1 and TRBJ2-1; 9 bases line up with TRBD1. CDR3 size: 18 residues. J was trimmed by 0 bases and V by 3 bases; bases with no gene match: 9. Per the germline V gene, CDR1 is MGHRA and CDR2 is YSYEKL. The CDR3 is CASSHDTGGTGSYNEQFF. CDR3 coding DNA: TGCGCCAGCAGCCATGACACAGGGGGCACGGGCTCCTACAATGAGCAGTTCTTC.

The V call is TRBV7-9, the J call TRBJ1-2; a weak D match, TRBD1 (5 bases). The CDR3 is 15 amino acids. Germline V gene lookup returns CDR1 SEHNR and CDR2 FQNEAQ (reference sequence). With 7 bases removed from V and 4 bases from J, the gap between germline ends came to 19 bases. The CDR3 DNA reads TGTGCCAGCACCCCGAATTTGGGGGAATCCTATGGCTACACCTTC. This sequence encodes CASTPNLGESYGYTF.

The chain is built from TRBV30 and TRBJ2-2; D not certain. CDR3 length equals 14 residues. Between the trimmed V and J ends, which lost 4 bases and 3 bases, there was a span of 12 bases. Germline CDR1 is GTSNPN and CDR2 is SVGIG (reference sequence). The CDR3 bases are TGTGCCTGGAAAGGGTTAGGAGACACCGGGGAGCTGTTTTTT. Its protein product is CAWKGLGDTGELFF.

J is TRBJ2-5 and V is TRBV10-3, with D perhaps matching TRBD2 (5 bases). Trimming pared 8 bases from V and 5 bases from J, leaving 27 bases between. Germline values: CDR1 ENHRY, CDR2 SYGVKD. The CDR3 runs 17 residues. CDR3 region: CAILARMLALPKETQYF. The DNA of the CDR3 is TGTGCCATCCTCGCGAGGATGCTAGCCCTCCCCAAGGAGACCCAGTACTTC.

The rearrangement uses TRBV30 and TRBJ1-5, with no clear D. The germline V gene encodes CDR1 GTSNPN and CDR2 SVGIG (reference sequence). The CDR3 is 18 amino acids. Deletions cut 2 bases from V and 0 bases from J, with 20 bases between. CDR3: CAWSLPIYGEYSNQPQHF. The CDR3 region has the DNA TGTGCCTGGAGTCTACCAATATATGGGGAGTATAGCAATCAGCCCCAGCATTTT.

V and J are TRBV14 and TRBJ2-3, with D perhaps matching TRBD1 (6 bases). The CDR3 length is 14 residues. Germline V gene sequence: CDR1 SGHDN, CDR2 FVKESK. The ends were cut back, 7 bases at V and 0 bases at J, with 11 bases in the middle. In DNA form, the CDR3 reads TGTGCCAGCAACGGGCAGGGGAGCACAGATACGCAGTATTTT. Protein product: CASNGQGSTDTQYF.

This sequence joins TRBV6-5 and TRBJ2-4, with 7 positions matching TRBD1. V dropped 6 bases and J dropped 6; count of bases not matched to a gene: 11. The germline V gene encodes CDR1 MNHEY and CDR2 SVGAGI. This CDR3 has 15 residues. The CDR3 loop reads CASSGTGDYGNIQYF. The CDR3 DNA reads as TGTGCCAGCAGCGGTACAGGGGATTACGGAAACATTCAGTACTTC.

The V gene is TRBV11-2, the J gene TRBJ2-4; D gene ambiguous. The germline gives CDR1 SGHAT, CDR2 FQNNGV. The CDR3 runs 16 residues. Trimming shortened V by 1 base and J by 0 bases, and 10 bases separated the two germline ends. CDR3 DNA: TGTGCCAGCAGCTTAGGGATAGGTCTAGCCAAAAACATTCAGTACTTC. It codes for CASSLGIGLAKNIQYF.

The chain recombines TRBV7-2 with TRBJ1-2, with D possibly matching TRBD1 (6 bases). The germline gives CDR1 SGHTA, CDR2 FQGNSA. The CDR3 runs to 15 residues. Trimming pared 6 bases from V and 5 bases from J, leaving 19 bases between. In nucleotides, the CDR3 is TGTGCCAGCAGACCCCCGGCAGGGGAGGGTTATGGCTACACCTTC. Its protein is CASRPPAGEGYGYTF. The full variable domain, rest sourced from reference TRBV7-2 and TRBJ1-2, is GAGVSQSPSNKVTEKGKDVELRCDPISGHTALYWYRQSLGQGLEFLIYFQGNSAPDKSGLPSDRFSAERTGGSVSTLTIQRTQQEDSAVYLCASRPPAGEGYGYTFGSGTRLTVV.

The chain couples TRBV5-1 to TRBJ1-2; 7 bases fit TRBD1. CDR3 length: 14 amino acids. V trimming: 7 bases; J trimming: 4 bases; junction bases outside the gene matches: 10. Per germline, CDR1 SGHRS and CDR2 YFSETQ. The CDR3 here is CASGTGDPFYGYTF. CDR3 nucleotides: TGCGCCAGCGGTACAGGGGATCCTTTCTATGGCTACACCTTC.

This chain connects TRBV10-1 to TRBJ2-5; TRBD1 might be the D (5 bases). The CDR3 runs to 13 residues. Trimming removed 4 bases from V and 3 bases from J, with 9 bases in between. The germline gives CDR1 WNHNN, CDR2 SYGVQD (reference sequence). The CDR3 spells CASSGEGEETQYF. CDR3 nucleotides: TGCGCCAGCAGTGGTGAAGGGGAAGAGACCCAGTACTTC.

This clone was detected only once. Other nucleotide sequences in the sample specify the same CDR3. This sequence joins TRBV19 and TRBJ2-2; the D is unclear. The V end was cut by 7 bases, the J end by 5 bases, with 8 bases between. This CDR3 contains 12 residues. From germline, CDR1 is LNHDA and CDR2 SQIVND (reference sequence). CDR3 DNA: TGTGCCAGTAACCTTAATACCGGGGAGCTGTTTTTT. It encodes CASNLNTGELFF.

This chain links TRBV7-8 with TRBJ1-2; 11 bases align to TRBD1. The V gene's germline CDR1 is SGHVS and CDR2 FQNEAQ. The CDR3 is made up of 15 amino acids. V dropped 3 bases and J dropped 8; count of bases not matched to a gene: 8. The CDR3 DNA reads as TGTGCCAGCAGCTTGTCCGGGACAGGGGGATCAGGCTACACCTTC. This gives the protein CASSLSGTGGSGYTF.

The chain joins TRBV9 to TRBJ2-3, with 7 bases that match TRBD1. CDR1 SGDLS and CDR2 YYNGEE come from the germline V gene. The CDR3 spans 12 residues. V gave up 0 bases and J gave up 9 bases; unmatched junction bases: 1. The CDR3 loop is CASSVGRGTQYF. CDR3 DNA: TGTGCCAGCAGCGTAGGCAGGGGGACGCAGTATTTT.

The J gene is TRBJ2-6, the V gene TRBV12-5; D uncertain. Germline V gene sequence: CDR1 LGHNT, CDR2 FRNRAP. V was clipped by 1 base and J by 0 bases, with 13 bases between them. The CDR3 sequence is 18 residues long. The CDR3 spells CASGLGTNWGSGANVLTF. The CDR3 nucleotides read TGTGCTAGTGGTTTGGGTACGAATTGGGGCTCTGGGGCCAACGTCCTGACTTTC.

On this clone itself: The germline gene is not matched at one end of the junction; a read error may be the cause. In the same sample, other DNA sequences code for this CDR3. The J gene is TRBJ2-6, the V gene TRBV27; D not certain. CDR1 and CDR2 (germline): MNHEY, SMNVEV (reference sequence). The CDR3 runs to 19 residues. The CDR3 reads CASSLSTDPLSSGANVLTF. The CDR3 DNA reads as TGTGCCAGCAGCTTATCGACGGACCCCCTGAGCTCTGGGGCCAACGTCCTGACTTTC.